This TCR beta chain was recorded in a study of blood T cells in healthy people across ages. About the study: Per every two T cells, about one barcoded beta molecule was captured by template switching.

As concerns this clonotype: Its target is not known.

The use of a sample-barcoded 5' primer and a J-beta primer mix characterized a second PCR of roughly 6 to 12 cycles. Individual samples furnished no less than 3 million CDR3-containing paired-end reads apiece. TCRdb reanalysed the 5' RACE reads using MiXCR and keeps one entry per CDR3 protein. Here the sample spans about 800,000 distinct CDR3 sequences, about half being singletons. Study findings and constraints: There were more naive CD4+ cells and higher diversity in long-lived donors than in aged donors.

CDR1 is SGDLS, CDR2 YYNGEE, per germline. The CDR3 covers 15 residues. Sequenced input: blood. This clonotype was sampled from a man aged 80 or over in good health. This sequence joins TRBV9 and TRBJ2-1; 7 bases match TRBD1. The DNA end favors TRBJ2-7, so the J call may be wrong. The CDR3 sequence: CASSVLGTEYNEQYF. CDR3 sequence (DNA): TGTGCCAGCAGCGTTCTCGGGACAGAGTACAATGAGCAGTACTTC.